What follows describes a single T cell receptor beta chain. Its specificity is not known. Profiling relied on immunoSEQ multiplex PCR, and the TCRdb table lists in-frame clones only, not all of them. The sample has tens of thousands of clones, roughly 78% seen once. If patients had autoimmune disease history or systemic immunosuppression, they were excluded. The germline V and J ends were trimmed by 2 bases and 4 bases, with 11 bases remaining between them. The CDR3 has 15 residues. Germline loops: CDR1 MNHEY, CDR2 SVGAGI. This sample stems from a study of OX40 agonist ivuxolimab in advanced cancers. Findings and limits, study-wide: Individuals who were partial responders at 0.1-3.0 mg/kg had clonal expansion that ranked among the lowest.

The source was CD4+ or CD8+ T cells sorted from blood, collected in a trial of the OX40 agonist ivuxolimab. The chain employs TRBV6-5 and TRBJ1-4, with D unresolved. The clonotype was recovered from an adult with an advanced solid tumor such as melanoma, head and neck, liver or kidney cancer. CDR3 nucleotide sequence: TGTGCCAGCAGTTACCCCGGACTGATTAATGAAAAACTGTTTTTT. Its translation is CASSYPGLINEKLFF.